What follows are 10 T cell receptor beta chains derived from one specimen sequenced in a study of STAT5B mutations in CD4+ large granular lymphocyte leukemia. Assay used: immunoSEQ multiplex PCR; TCRdb lists only in-frame clones, some missing. In the table there are about 45,000 clones, approximately 83% of which are singletons. What was sequenced was CD4+ T cells from blood buffy coats. The receptor set was obtained from a human donor in good health.

The rearrangement joins TRBV20-1 to TRBJ2-1, with D possibly being TRBD1 or TRBD2 (5 bases each). Germline-derived CDR1 and CDR2 are DFQATT and SNEGSKA (reference sequence). The CDR3 contains 11 residues. Between the trimmed V and J ends, which lost 3 bases and 6 bases, there was a span of 6 bases. The CDR3: CSARRGNEQFF. The CDR3 coding sequence is TGCAGTGCTAGGAGGGGCAATGAGCAGTTCTTC.

V is TRBV5-1 and J is TRBJ2-2; 7 positions agree with TRBD2. In germline, CDR1 is SGHRS, CDR2 YFSETQ. The V segment lost 3 bases and the J segment 2 bases; nucleotides outside the gene matches: 1. The CDR3 length is 14 residues. This chain's CDR3 is CASSWGLNTGELFF. The CDR3 nucleotides are TGCGCCAGCAGCTGGGGACTAAACACCGGGGAGCTGTTTTTT.

The chain recombines TRBV5-6 with TRBJ2-7; TRBD2 matches 14 bases. V shed 3 bases and J 4 bases; nucleotides not matched to a gene: 6. Germline assignment: CDR1 SGHDT and CDR2 YYEEEE. This CDR3 comprises 16 residues. This CDR3 reads CASSYQGLAGAYEQYF. CDR3 DNA sequence: TGTGCCAGCAGCTACCAGGGACTAGCGGGAGCTTACGAGCAGTACTTC.

The rearrangement links TRBV5-4 to TRBJ2-5, with D uncertain. V was shortened by 1 base and J by 5 bases, with 6 bases between the two germline ends. The CDR3 runs 12 residues. Germline CDR1 SGHNT, CDR2 YYREEE (reference sequence). CDR3 region: CASSLIGETQYF. CDR3 coding DNA: TGTGCCAGCAGCTTGATAGGGGAGACCCAGTACTTC.

The rearrangement links TRBV5-8 to TRBJ2-5; tentative D call: TRBD2 (6 bases). The CDR3 covers 16 residues. The germline V gene has CDR1 SGHTS and CDR2 YDEGEE. Between the trimmed V and J ends, which lost 1 base and 4 bases, there was a span of 17 bases. The CDR3 here is CASSLTSLRGGETQYF. Written as DNA, the CDR3 is TGTGCCAGCAGCTTGACTAGCTTAAGGGGAGGAGAGACCCAGTACTTC.

The chain has TRBV5-1 and TRBJ2-2, with TRBD1 as a possible D gene (6 bases). The ends were cut back, 3 bases at V and 4 bases at J, with 10 bases in the middle. CDR3 size: 14 residues. Germline assignment: CDR1 SGHRS and CDR2 YFSETQ. In nucleotides, the CDR3 is TGCGCCAGCAGCTCTACCAGGGGCACCGGGGAGCTGTTTTTT. Translation: CASSSTRGTGELFF.

The CDR3 DNA reads as TGTGCCAGCAGCATAGACCGGGGGAGCGGGGAGCTGTTTTTT. It encodes CASSIDRGSGELFF. V is TRBV7-2 and J is TRBJ2-2; possibly TRBD2 for D (6 bases). V lost 5 bases and J 7 bases, leaving 14 bases between the germline ends. This CDR3 contains 14 residues. Germline V lookup: CDR1 SGHTA, CDR2 FQGNSA.

The CDR3 sequence: CASSHHPDRNTEAFF. The DNA for the CDR3 is TGTGCCAGCAGCCACCACCCCGACAGGAACACTGAAGCTTTCTTT. The chain combines TRBV10-3 with TRBJ1-1; D perhaps matches TRBD1 (5 bases). The CDR3 runs 15 residues. Germline loops: CDR1 ENHRY, CDR2 SYGVKD. V was pared by 10 bases and J by 1 base, with 19 bases between.

This rearrangement joins TRBV7-3 to TRBJ1-1; D unresolved. CDR1 is SGHTA, CDR2 FQGTGA, per germline. The CDR3 is 17 amino acids. Trimming pared 4 bases from V and 1 base from J, leaving 19 bases between. DNA for the CDR3: TGTGCCAGCAGCTCTCAAGGGTCCGGACGGCCGAACACTGAAGCTTTCTTT. Amino acids: CASSSQGSGRPNTEAFF.

This chain connects TRBV4-3 to TRBJ2-1; the D gene is possibly TRBD2 (6 bases). Trimming shortened V by 1 base and J by 9 bases, and 13 bases separated the two germline ends. Germline CDR1 reads LGHNA; CDR2 reads YSLEER. The CDR3 has 14 residues. The CDR3 protein is CASSQVLIAAEQFF. CDR3 DNA: TGCGCCAGCAGCCAAGTATTGATAGCGGCTGAGCAGTTCTTC.